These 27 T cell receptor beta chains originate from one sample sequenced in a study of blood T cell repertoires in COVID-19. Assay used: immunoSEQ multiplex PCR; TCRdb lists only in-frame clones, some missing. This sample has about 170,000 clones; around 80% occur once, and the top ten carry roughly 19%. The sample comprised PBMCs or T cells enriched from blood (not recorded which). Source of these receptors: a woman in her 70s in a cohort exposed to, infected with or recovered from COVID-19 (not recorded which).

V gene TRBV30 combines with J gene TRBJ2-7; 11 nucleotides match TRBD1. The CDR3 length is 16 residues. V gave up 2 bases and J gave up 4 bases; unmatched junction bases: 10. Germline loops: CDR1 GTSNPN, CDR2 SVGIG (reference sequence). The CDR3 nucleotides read TGTGCCTGGAGTTCCTCGGGACAGGGGGTTTGGTACGAGCAGTACTTC. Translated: CAWSSSGQGVWYEQYF.

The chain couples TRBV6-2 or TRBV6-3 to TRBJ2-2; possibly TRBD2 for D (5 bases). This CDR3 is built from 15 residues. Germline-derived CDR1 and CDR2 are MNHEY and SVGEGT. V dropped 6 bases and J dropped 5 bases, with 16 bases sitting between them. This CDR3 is CASSLGLTLTGELFF. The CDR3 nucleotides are TGTGCCAGCAGCCTTGGACTGACCCTGACCGGGGAGCTGTTTTTT.

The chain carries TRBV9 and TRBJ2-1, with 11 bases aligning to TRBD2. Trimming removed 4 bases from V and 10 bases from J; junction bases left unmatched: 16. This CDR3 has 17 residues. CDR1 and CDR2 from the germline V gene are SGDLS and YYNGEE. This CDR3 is CASSPSGGTTRTVEQFF. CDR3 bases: TGTGCCAGCAGCCCTAGCGGGGGGACTACCCGTACGGTCGAGCAGTTCTTC. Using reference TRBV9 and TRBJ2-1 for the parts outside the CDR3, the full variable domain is DSGVTQTPKHLITATGQRVTLRCSPRSGDLSVYWYQQSLDQGLQFLIQYYNGEERAKGNILERFSAQQFPDLHSELNLSSLELGDSALYFCASSPSGGTTRTVEQFFGPGTRLTVL.

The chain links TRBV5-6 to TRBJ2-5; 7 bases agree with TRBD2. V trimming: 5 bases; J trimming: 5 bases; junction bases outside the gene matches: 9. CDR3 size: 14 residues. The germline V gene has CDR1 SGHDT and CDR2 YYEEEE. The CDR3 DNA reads TGTGCCAGCAGGACGATGGGAGGGTATGAGACCCAGTACTTC. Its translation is CASRTMGGYETQYF.

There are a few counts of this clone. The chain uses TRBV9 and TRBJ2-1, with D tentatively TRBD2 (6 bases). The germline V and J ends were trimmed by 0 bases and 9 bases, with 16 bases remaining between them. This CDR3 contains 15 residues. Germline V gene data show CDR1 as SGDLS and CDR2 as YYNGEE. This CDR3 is CASSVGSGELSEQFF. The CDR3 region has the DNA TGTGCCAGCAGCGTAGGTTCGGGAGAGCTCAGTGAGCAGTTCTTC.

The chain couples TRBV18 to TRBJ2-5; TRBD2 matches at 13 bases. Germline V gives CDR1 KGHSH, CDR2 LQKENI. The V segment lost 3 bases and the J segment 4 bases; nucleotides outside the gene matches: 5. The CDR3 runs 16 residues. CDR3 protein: CASSPGLAGVSETQYF. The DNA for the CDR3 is TGTGCCAGCTCACCCGGACTAGCGGGAGTTTCAGAGACCCAGTACTTC.

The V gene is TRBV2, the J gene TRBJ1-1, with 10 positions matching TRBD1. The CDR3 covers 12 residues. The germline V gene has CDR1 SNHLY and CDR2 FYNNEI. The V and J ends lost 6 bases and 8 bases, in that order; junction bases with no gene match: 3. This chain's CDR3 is CASRRGQGEAFF. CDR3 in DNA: TGTGCCAGCAGGAGGGGACAGGGGGAAGCTTTCTTT.

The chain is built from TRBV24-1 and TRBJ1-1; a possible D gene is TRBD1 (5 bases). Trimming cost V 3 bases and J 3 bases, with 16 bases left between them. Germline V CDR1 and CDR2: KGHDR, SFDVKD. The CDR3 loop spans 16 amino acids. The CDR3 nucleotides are TGTGCCACCAGTGATAACGGACCGGCAGGGCACACTGAAGCTTTCTTT. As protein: CATSDNGPAGHTEAFF.

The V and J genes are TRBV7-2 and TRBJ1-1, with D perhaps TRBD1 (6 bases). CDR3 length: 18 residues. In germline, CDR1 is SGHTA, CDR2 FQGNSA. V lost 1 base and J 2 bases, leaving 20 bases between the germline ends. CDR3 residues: CASSLVVLGGAFNTEAFF. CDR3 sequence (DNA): TGTGCCAGCAGCTTAGTGGTTTTAGGGGGTGCTTTTAACACTGAAGCTTTCTTT. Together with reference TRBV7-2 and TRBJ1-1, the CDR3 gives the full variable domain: GAGVSQSPSNKVTEKGKDVELRCDPISGHTALYWYRQSLGQGLEFLIYFQGNSAPDKSGLPSDRFSAERTGGSVSTLTIQRTQQEDSAVYLCASSLVVLGGAFNTEAFFGQGTRLTVV.

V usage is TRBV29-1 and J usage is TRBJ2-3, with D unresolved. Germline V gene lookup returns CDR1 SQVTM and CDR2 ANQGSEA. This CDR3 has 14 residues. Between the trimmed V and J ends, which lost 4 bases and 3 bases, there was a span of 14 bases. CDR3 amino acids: CSVVYSLGTDTQYF. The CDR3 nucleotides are TGCAGCGTTGTCTATAGCTTAGGAACAGATACGCAGTATTTT.

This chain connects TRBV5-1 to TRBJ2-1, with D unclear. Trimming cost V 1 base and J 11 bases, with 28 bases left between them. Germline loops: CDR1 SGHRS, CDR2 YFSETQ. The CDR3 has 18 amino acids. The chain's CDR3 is CASSLNRLRSEVHYKQFF. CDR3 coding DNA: TGCGCCAGCAGCTTGAACCGTTTGCGGTCTGAGGTTCACTATAAGCAGTTCTTC.

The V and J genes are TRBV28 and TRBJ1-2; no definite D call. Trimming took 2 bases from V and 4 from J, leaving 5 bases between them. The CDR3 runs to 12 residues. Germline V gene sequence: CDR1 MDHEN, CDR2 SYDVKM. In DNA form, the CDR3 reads TGTGCCAGCAGTTTACCTCCCTATGGCTACACCTTC. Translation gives CASSLPPYGYTF.

CDR3 in DNA: TGTGCCTGGAGGACTAGCGGGAGGCCCTACAATGAGCAGTTCTTC. Protein product: CAWRTSGRPYNEQFF. The rearrangement joins TRBV30 to TRBJ2-1; 13 bases match TRBD2. V trimming: 3 bases; J trimming: 2 bases; junction bases outside the gene matches: 1. Germline V gene lookup returns CDR1 GTSNPN and CDR2 SVGIG (reference sequence). The length of the CDR3 is 15 residues.

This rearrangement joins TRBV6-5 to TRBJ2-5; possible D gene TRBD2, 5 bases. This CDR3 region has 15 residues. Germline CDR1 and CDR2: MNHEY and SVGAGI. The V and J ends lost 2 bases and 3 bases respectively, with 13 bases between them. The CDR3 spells CASSYPGNGKETQYF. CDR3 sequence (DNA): TGTGCCAGCAGTTACCCCGGGAACGGGAAAGAGACCCAGTACTTC.

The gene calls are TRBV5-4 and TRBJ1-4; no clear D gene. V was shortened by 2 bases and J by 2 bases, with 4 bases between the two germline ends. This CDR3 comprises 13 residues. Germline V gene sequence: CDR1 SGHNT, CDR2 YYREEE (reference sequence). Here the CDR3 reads CASSFGTNEKLFF. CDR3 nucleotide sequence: TGTGCCAGCAGCTTTGGCACTAATGAAAAACTGTTTTTT.

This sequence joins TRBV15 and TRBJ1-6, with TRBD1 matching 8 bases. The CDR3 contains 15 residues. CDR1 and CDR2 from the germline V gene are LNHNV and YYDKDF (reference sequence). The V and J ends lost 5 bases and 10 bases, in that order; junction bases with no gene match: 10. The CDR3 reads CATSPEQGAGSPLHF. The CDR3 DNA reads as TGTGCCACCAGCCCTGAGCAGGGGGCGGGCTCACCCCTCCACTTT.

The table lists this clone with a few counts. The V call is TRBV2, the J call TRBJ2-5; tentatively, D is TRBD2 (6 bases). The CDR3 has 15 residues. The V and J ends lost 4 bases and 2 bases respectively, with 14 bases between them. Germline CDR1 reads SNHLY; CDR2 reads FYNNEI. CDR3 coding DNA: TGTGCCAGCAGTGCTATGGAGGGCCCGCAAGAGACCCAGTACTTC. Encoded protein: CASSAMEGPQETQYF.

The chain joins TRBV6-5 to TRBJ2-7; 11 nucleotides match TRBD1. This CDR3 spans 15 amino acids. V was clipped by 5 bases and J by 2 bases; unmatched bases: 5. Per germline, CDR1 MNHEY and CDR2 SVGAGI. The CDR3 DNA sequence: TGTGCCAGCAGTCCAGGACAGGGGGCGGCCTACGAGCAGTACTTC. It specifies CASSPGQGAAYEQYF.

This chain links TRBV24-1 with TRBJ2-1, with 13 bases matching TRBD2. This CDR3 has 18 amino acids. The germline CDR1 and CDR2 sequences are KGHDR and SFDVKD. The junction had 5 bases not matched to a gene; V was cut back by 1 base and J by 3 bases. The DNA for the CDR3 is TGTGCCACCAGTGATTTTAGGGGGACTAGCGGGAACTACAATGAGCAGTTCTTC. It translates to CATSDFRGTSGNYNEQFF.

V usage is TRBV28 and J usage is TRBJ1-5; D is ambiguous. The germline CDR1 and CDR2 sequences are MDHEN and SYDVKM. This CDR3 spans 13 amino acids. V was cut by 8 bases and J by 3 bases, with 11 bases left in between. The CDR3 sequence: CASRPADNQPQHF. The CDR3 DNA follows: TGTGCCAGCCGTCCGGCGGACAATCAGCCCCAGCATTTT.

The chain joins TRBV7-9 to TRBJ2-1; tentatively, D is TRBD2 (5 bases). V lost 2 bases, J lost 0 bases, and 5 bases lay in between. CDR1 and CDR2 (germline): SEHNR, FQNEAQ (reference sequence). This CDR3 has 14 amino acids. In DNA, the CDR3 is TGTGCCAGCAGCTTAACTAGCTCCTACAATGAGCAGTTCTTC. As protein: CASSLTSSYNEQFF.

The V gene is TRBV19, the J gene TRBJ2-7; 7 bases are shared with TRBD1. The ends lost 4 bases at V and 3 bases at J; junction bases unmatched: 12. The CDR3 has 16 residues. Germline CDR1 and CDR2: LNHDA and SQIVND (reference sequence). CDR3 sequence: CASSTTPTRTGYEQYF. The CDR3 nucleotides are TGTGCCAGTAGTACCACACCCACGAGGACAGGCTACGAGCAGTACTTC.

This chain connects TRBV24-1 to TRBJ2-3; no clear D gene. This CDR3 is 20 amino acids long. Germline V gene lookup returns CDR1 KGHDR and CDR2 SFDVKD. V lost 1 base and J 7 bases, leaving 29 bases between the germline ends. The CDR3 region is CATSDFDKSNPVMAPYTQYF. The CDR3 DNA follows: TGTGCCACCAGTGATTTCGACAAATCGAATCCCGTGATGGCTCCCTATACGCAGTATTTT.

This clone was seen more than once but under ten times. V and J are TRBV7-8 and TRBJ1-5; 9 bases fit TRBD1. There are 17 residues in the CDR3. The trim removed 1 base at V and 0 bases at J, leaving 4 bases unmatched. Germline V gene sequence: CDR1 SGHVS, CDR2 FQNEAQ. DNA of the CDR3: TGTGCCAGCAGCTTAGTTTGGACAGGGGATAGCAATCAGCCCCAGCATTTT. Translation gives CASSLVWTGDSNQPQHF.

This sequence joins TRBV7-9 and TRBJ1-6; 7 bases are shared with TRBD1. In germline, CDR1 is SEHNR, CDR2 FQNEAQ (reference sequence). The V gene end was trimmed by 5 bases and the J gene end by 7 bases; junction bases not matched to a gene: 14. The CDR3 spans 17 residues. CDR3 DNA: TGTGCCAGCAGCGTCCTTTGGGGGGACAGCCAAAATTCACCCCTCCACTTT. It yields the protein CASSVLWGDSQNSPLHF. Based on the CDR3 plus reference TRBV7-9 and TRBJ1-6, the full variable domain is DTGVSQNPRHKITKRGQNVTFRCDPISEHNRLYWYRQTLGQGPEFLTYFQNEAQLEKSRLLSDRFSAERPKGSFSTLEIQRTEQGDSAMYLCASSVLWGDSQNSPLHFGNGTRLTVT.

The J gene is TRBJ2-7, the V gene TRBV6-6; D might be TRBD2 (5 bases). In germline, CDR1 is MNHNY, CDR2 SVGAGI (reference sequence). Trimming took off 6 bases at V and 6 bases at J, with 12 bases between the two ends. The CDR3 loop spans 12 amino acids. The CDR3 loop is CASSPSAGEQYF. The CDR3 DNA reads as TGTGCCAGCAGCCCCTCCGCGGGCGAGCAGTACTTC.

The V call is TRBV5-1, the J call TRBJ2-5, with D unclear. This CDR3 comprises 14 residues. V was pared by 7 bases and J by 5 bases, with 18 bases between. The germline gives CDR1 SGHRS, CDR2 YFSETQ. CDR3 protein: CASAANPSQETQYF. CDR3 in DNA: TGCGCCAGCGCCGCCAATCCTTCGCAGGAGACCCAGTACTTC.